This is a list of T cell receptor beta chains from one sample in a study of blood T cells in healthy people across ages. MiXCR, applied by TCRdb to the 5' RACE reads, yields one record per CDR3 protein. This sample has around 670,000 distinct CDR3 sequences, with about 30% found just once. The sample consisted of blood. The receptors here all came from a woman older than 75 in good health. Each CDR3 is given without its conserved first and last residue. Each record gives: CDR3 protein, V gene, J gene.

CDR3aa: ASSQQGANYGYT
v_gene: TRBV7-2
j_gene: TRBJ1-2

CDR3aa: ASSLGEGKTDTQY
v_gene: TRBV12-3/TRBV12-4
j_gene: TRBJ2-3

CDR3aa: ASRPNTGGPYEQY
v_gene: TRBV7-2
j_gene: TRBJ2-7

CDR3aa: ASSQEAAGGQGSYNEQF
v_gene: TRBV4-2
j_gene: TRBJ2-1

CDR3aa: ASSLRPIDRSSPLH
v_gene: TRBV7-2
j_gene: TRBJ1-6

CDR3aa: AIRSRGVNEQF
v_gene: TRBV10-3
j_gene: TRBJ2-1

CDR3aa: ASSFRGARTEAF
v_gene: TRBV27
j_gene: TRBJ1-1

CDR3aa: ASSLIGQGHGYT
v_gene: TRBV12-3/TRBV12-4
j_gene: TRBJ1-2

CDR3aa: ASSLASAEEETQY
v_gene: TRBV5-1
j_gene: .

CDR3aa: ASSRLAGTYEQY
v_gene: TRBV6-5
j_gene: TRBJ2-7

CDR3aa: ASRSNRYSNQPQH
v_gene: TRBV6-2/TRBV6-3
j_gene: TRBJ1-5

CDR3aa: SVVVSGTGGSAPYQPQH
v_gene: TRBV29-1
j_gene: TRBJ1-5

CDR3aa: ASSFNRGYGYT
v_gene: TRBV7-9
j_gene: TRBJ1-2

CDR3aa: SAGTKAYEQY
v_gene: TRBV20-1
j_gene: TRBJ2-7

CDR3aa: ASSPQSSLSGANVLT
v_gene: TRBV9
j_gene: TRBJ2-6

CDR3aa: ASSSLTSQETQY
v_gene: TRBV6-5
j_gene: TRBJ2-5

CDR3aa: ASSDSRNRYGYT
v_gene: TRBV6-1
j_gene: TRBJ1-2

CDR3aa: ASSSMLFDRVTEAF
v_gene: TRBV27
j_gene: TRBJ1-1

CDR3aa: ASSARLAGGNTGELF
v_gene: TRBV27
j_gene: TRBJ2-2

CDR3aa: SLSSGDRPCEQY
v_gene: TRBV20-1
j_gene: .

CDR3aa: ASSPLGGPDTQY
v_gene: TRBV7-3
j_gene: TRBJ2-3

CDR3aa: SALSTRNYGYT
v_gene: TRBV20-1
j_gene: TRBJ1-2

CDR3aa: ATSAGTGRYNEQF
v_gene: TRBV10-3
j_gene: TRBJ2-1

CDR3aa: ASGGTSGGLADTQY
v_gene: TRBV7-2
j_gene: TRBJ2-3

CDR3aa: ASSPPSQETQY
v_gene: TRBV18
j_gene: TRBJ2-5

CDR3aa: ASSSSGAPTGELF
v_gene: TRBV28
j_gene: TRBJ2-2

CDR3aa: ASSWETGGSTGANVLT
v_gene: TRBV5-1
j_gene: TRBJ2-6

CDR3aa: AWAGGIGYEQY
v_gene: TRBV30
j_gene: TRBJ2-7

CDR3aa: ASSLTPARLDIQY
v_gene: TRBV7-3
j_gene: TRBJ2-4

CDR3aa: SARPRPGGYEQY
v_gene: TRBV20-1
j_gene: .

CDR3aa: ASSVGLRTSEKLF
v_gene: TRBV9
j_gene: TRBJ1-4

CDR3aa: SARGLAGEFYNEQF
v_gene: TRBV20-1
j_gene: TRBJ2-1

CDR3aa: ASSPLGGDEGYT
v_gene: TRBV3-1
j_gene: TRBJ1-2

CDR3aa: ASSLRGGSEQY
v_gene: TRBV7-9
j_gene: TRBJ2-7

CDR3aa: ASKGWSSSYNEQF
v_gene: TRBV7-9
j_gene: TRBJ2-1

CDR3aa: ASSLRQGGGQPQH
v_gene: TRBV7-2
j_gene: TRBJ1-5

CDR3aa: SVGWGMDTGELF
v_gene: TRBV29-1
j_gene: TRBJ2-2

CDR3aa: SASRSDYLQETQY
v_gene: TRBV20-1
j_gene: TRBJ2-5

CDR3aa: ASSLAGSQETQY
v_gene: TRBV5-1
j_gene: TRBJ2-5

CDR3aa: ASTPGESYEQY
v_gene: TRBV6-5
j_gene: TRBJ2-7

CDR3aa: ASSLVAQGPTYGYT
v_gene: TRBV7-2
j_gene: TRBJ1-2

CDR3aa: ASSPRGLTGQGYTDVQY
v_gene: TRBV12-3/TRBV12-4
j_gene: TRBJ2-3

CDR3aa: SATEDGGARLGRQETQY
v_gene: TRBV20-1
j_gene: TRBJ2-5

CDR3aa: AIKPSFGEYNEQF
v_gene: TRBV10-3
j_gene: TRBJ2-1

CDR3aa: ASSSLTDIASEQY
v_gene: TRBV11-2
j_gene: TRBJ2-7

CDR3aa: ASSSDGFGEKLF
v_gene: TRBV5-1
j_gene: TRBJ1-4

CDR3aa: ASSQDPGTYGYT
v_gene: TRBV3-1
j_gene: TRBJ1-2

CDR3aa: ASSFQQNQPQH
v_gene: TRBV6-2/TRBV6-3
j_gene: TRBJ1-5

CDR3aa: ASSQGQTYSSPPH
v_gene: TRBV4-3
j_gene: TRBJ1-6

CDR3aa: ASSPLAGGLTYEQY
v_gene: TRBV27
j_gene: TRBJ2-7